The sequence of this T cell receptor beta chain was determined in a study of cytotoxic CD8 clonotypes in ibrutinib-treated CLL. Study findings and constraints: Against age-matched healthy donors, baseline clonality ran higher and tracked circulating CD8+ T-cell counts.

V trimming: 4 bases; J trimming: 5 bases; junction bases outside the gene matches: 5. CDR3 length: 15 amino acids. CDR1 is MNHNS, CDR2 SASEGT, per germline. Repertoires were generated with immunoSEQ multiplex PCR, while TCRdb's copy carries only in-frame clones and drops some. The sample has about 30,000 clones, roughly 59% seen once. As for this clone: Its antigen remains unknown.

Material: PBMCs, obtained before ibrutinib treatment. The clonotype comes from a human donor with chronic lymphocytic leukemia. This chain joins TRBV6-1 and TRBJ1-5; 10 nucleotides agree with TRBD1. The CDR3 loop reads CASSVGTGADQPQHF. CDR3 DNA sequence: TGTGCCAGCAGTGTGGGGACAGGGGCGGATCAGCCCCAGCATTTT.